What follows are 3 T cell receptor beta chains derived from one specimen sequenced in a study of T cells in Graves' hyperthyroidism and ophthalmopathy. There were TCR beta CDR3 regions amplified from RNA transcripts. The HTBI primer set drove a first-round RT-PCR of the TCR CDR3. TCRdb fed the multiplex PCR reads into MiXCR, producing one record per CDR3 protein. Of fewer than 650,000 distinct CDR3 sequences listed, roughly 15% are singletons. The sample comprised blood. Receptors were obtained from a woman aged 40 to 50 with Graves' ophthalmopathy.

V is TRBV4-1 and J is TRBJ1-2, with unresolved D. The V gene lost 1 base and the J gene lost 2 bases, with 8 bases spanning the gap. Germline CDR1 reads MGHRA; CDR2 reads YSYEKL. The CDR3 length is 14 residues. In DNA, the CDR3 is TGCGCCAGCAGCCAAGGGAATCCGAACTATGGCTACACCTTC. Protein sequence: CASSQGNPNYGYTF.

There are many counts of this clonotype. The V and J genes are TRBV9 and TRBJ2-2; the D is unclear. CDR3 length: 13 amino acids. CDR1 and CDR2 from the germline V gene are SGDLS and YYNGEE. The V end lost 5 bases, the J end lost 2 bases, and 7 bases lay between the germline ends. The CDR3 is CASRYSNTGELFF. Written as DNA, the CDR3 is TGTGCCAGCAGGTACAGCAACACCGGGGAGCTGTTTTTT.

Turning to this clonotype: A much larger clone lies one base from this, so it may be a read error. This chain uses TRBV6-5 with TRBJ1-2; no firm D call. V lost 4 bases and J 4 bases, leaving 16 bases between the germline ends. This CDR3 region has 15 residues. Germline CDR1 MNHEY, CDR2 SVGAGI. CDR3 DNA sequence: TGTGCCAGCAGTTTTGACGGGAGCCTTAGCTATGGCTACACCTTC. Amino acids: CASSFDGSLSYGYTF.